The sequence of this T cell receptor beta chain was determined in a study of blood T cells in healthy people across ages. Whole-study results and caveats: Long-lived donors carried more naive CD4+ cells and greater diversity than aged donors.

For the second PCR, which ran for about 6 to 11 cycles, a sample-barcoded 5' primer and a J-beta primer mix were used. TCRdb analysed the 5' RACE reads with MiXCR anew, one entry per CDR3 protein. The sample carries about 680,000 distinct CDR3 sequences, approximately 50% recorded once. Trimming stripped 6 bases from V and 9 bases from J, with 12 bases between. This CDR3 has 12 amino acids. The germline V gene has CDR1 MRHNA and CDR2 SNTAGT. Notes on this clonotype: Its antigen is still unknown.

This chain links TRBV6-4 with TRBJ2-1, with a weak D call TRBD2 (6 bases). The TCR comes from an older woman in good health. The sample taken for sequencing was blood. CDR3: CASSGSGREQFF. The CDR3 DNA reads TGTGCCAGCAGCGGTAGCGGTCGTGAGCAGTTCTTC.